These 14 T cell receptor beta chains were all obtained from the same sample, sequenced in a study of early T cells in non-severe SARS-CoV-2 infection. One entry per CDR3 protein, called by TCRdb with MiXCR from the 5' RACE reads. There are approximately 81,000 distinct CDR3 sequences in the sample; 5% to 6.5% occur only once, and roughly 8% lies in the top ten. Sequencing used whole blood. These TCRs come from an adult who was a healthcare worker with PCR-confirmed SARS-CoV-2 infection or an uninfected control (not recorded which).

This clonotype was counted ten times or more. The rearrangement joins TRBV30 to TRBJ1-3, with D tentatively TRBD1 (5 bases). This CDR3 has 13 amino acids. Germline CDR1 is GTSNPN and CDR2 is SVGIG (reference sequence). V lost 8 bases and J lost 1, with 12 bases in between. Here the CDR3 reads CATPGASGNTIYF. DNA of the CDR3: TGTGCCACCCCCGGGGCGTCTGGAAACACCATATATTTT.

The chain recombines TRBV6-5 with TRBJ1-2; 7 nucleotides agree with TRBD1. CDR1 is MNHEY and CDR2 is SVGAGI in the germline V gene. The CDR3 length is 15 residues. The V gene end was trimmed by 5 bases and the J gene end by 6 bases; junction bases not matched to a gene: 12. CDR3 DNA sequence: TGTGCCAGCAGTCCCCGACAGGGTGCCTTTCATGGCTACACCTTC. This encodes CASSPRQGAFHGYTF.

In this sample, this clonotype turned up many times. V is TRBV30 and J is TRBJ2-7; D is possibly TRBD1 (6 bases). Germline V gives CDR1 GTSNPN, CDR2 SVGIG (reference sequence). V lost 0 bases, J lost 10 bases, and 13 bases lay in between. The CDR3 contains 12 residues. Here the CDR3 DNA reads TGTGCCTGGAGTGTATCACAGGGCAGTCAGTACTTC. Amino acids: CAWSVSQGSQYF.

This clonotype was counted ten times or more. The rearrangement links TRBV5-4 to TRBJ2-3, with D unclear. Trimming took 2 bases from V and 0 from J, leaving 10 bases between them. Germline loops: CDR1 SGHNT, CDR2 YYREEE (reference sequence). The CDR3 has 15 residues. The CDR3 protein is CASSLGGTSTDTQYF. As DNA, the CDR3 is TGTGCCAGCAGCTTAGGCGGAACGAGCACAGATACGCAGTATTTT.

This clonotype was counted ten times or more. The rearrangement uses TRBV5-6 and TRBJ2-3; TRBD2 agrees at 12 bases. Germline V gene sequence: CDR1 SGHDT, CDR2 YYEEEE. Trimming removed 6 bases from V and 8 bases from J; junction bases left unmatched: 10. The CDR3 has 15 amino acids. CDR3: CASTLLAGGLGTQYF. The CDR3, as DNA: TGTGCCAGCACTCTCCTAGCGGGAGGGCTTGGTACGCAGTATTTT.

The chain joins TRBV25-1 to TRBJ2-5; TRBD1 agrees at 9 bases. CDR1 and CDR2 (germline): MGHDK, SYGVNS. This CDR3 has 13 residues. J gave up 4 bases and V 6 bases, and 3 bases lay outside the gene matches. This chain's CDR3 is CASRYRGRETQYF. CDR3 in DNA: TGTGCCAGCAGATACAGGGGGCGAGAGACCCAGTACTTC.

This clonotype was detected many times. The CDR3 DNA reads TGCAGTGCTAAGTCCCCGGTGGTGGGAGGCTCCCCAATCTCCTACAATGAGCAGTTCTTC. It specifies CSAKSPVVGGSPISYNEQFF. The chain couples TRBV20-1 to TRBJ2-1, with D maybe TRBD2 (6 bases). The CDR3 has 20 residues. Germline V gene lookup returns CDR1 DFQATT and CDR2 SNEGSKA (reference sequence). The V end lost 4 bases, the J end lost 0 bases, and 28 bases lay between the germline ends.

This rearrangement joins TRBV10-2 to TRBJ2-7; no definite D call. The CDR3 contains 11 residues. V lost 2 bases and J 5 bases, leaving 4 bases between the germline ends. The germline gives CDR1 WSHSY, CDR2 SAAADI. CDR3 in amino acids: CASSEQNEQYF. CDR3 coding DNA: TGCGCCAGCAGTGAGCAGAACGAGCAGTACTTC.

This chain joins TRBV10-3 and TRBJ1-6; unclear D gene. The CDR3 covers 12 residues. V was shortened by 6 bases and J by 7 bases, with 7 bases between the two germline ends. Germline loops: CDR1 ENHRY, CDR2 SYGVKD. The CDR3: CAIRGTNSPLHF. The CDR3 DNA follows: TGTGCCATCAGGGGCACAAATTCACCCCTCCACTTT.

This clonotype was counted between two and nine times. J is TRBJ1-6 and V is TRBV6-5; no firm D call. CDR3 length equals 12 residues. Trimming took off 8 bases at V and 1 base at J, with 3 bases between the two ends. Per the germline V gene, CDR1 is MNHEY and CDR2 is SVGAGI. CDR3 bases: TGTGCCAGCGCATCCTATAATTCACCCCTCCACTTT. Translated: CASASYNSPLHF.

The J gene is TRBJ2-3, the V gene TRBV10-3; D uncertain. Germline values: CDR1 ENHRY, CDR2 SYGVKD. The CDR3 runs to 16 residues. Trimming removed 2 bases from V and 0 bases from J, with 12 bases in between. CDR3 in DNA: TGTGCCATCAGTGAGACCCCGGGTACTAGCACAGATACGCAGTATTTT. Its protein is CAISETPGTSTDTQYF.

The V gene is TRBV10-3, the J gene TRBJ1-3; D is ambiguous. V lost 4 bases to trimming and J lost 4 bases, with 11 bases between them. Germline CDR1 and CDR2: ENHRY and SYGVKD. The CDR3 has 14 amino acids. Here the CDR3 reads CAISVDFQGNTIYF. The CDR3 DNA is TGTGCCATCAGTGTTGACTTCCAAGGAAACACCATATATTTT.

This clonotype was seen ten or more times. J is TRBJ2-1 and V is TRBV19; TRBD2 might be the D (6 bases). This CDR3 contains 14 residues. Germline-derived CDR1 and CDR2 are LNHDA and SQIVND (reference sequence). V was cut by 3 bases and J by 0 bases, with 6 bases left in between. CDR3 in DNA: TGTGCCAGTAGTATCGGGAGCTCCTACAATGAGCAGTTCTTC. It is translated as CASSIGSSYNEQFF.

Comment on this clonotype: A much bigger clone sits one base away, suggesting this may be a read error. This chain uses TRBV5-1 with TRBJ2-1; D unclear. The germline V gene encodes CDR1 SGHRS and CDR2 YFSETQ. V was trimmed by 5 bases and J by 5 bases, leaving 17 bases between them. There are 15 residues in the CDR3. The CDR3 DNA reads TGCGCCAGCAGACTGGCCGATAGAGTCCACAATGAGCAGTTCTTC. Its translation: CASRLADRVHNEQFF.